This T cell receptor beta chain was profiled in a study of T cells after yellow fever vaccination. V shed 11 bases and J shed 1 base, with 8 bases lying between them. Per the germline V gene, CDR1 is MNHNY and CDR2 is SVGAGI (reference sequence). The CDR3 is 11 amino acids. A process of 5'RACE template switching, which added a universal primer site and UMIs, was used to make TCR cDNA. In TCRdb, the 5' RACE reads were re-called with MiXCR into one record per CDR3 protein. Of just over 250,000 distinct CDR3 sequences listed, approximately 5.2% are singletons. V is TRBV6-6 and J is TRBJ2-5; D tentatively reads TRBD1 or TRBD2 (6 bases each). The receptor comes from a man in his late teens or twenties who received the YFV17D yellow fever vaccine. Source: CD4+ T cells sorted from PBMCs, taken on the day of the yellow fever booster vaccination. DNA of the CDR3: TGTGCCGGAGGGGGCCAAGAGACCCAGTACTTC. As protein: CAGGGQETQYF.